The 28 T cell receptor beta chains below were found in one sample sequenced in a study of early T cells in non-severe SARS-CoV-2 infection. TCRdb analysed the 5' RACE reads with MiXCR anew, one entry per CDR3 protein. The sample records tens of thousands of distinct CDR3 sequences, approximately 9.9% being singletons. The sequenced material came from whole blood. Source of these receptors: an adult who was a healthcare worker with PCR-confirmed SARS-CoV-2 infection or an uninfected control (not recorded which).

This clonotype was picked up many times. The chain links TRBV20-1 to TRBJ1-2; weak D call: TRBD1 (6 bases). Trimming removed 0 bases at V and 8 bases at J, with 10 bases between. The germline V gene encodes CDR1 DFQATT and CDR2 SNEGSKA (reference sequence). This CDR3 is built from 12 residues. Written as DNA, the CDR3 is TGCAGTGCTAGAGATCCTGGGGGCGGCTACACCTTC. Its translation: CSARDPGGGYTF.

This clonotype has only a few counts. This chain links TRBV20-1 with TRBJ2-7, with D perhaps matching TRBD1 (6 bases). The V gene lost 5 bases and the J gene lost 3 bases, with 20 bases spanning the gap. The germline V gene has CDR1 DFQATT and CDR2 SNEGSKA (reference sequence). This CDR3 is 15 amino acids long. The CDR3 sequence: CSARADRDTFYEQYF. The CDR3, as DNA: TGCAGTGCTCGGGCAGACCGGGACACCTTCTACGAGCAGTACTTC.

The rearrangement uses TRBV7-8 and TRBJ1-6, with TRBD1 as a possible D gene (5 bases). The V gene lost 5 bases and the J gene lost 0 bases, with 20 bases spanning the gap. CDR3 length: 19 residues. Germline CDR1 SGHVS, CDR2 FQNEAQ. CDR3 nucleotide sequence: TGTGCCAGCAGCCAAATCCCCCGGGGCGCTTCCTCCTATAATTCACCCCTCCACTTT. Amino acids: CASSQIPRGASSYNSPLHF.

This clonotype was found a few times. The chain employs TRBV15 and TRBJ1-2, with D possibly matching TRBD1 (5 bases). The CDR3 spans 12 residues. The V end was cut by 3 bases, the J end by 7 bases, with 9 bases between. Looked up from germline, CDR1 is LNHNV and CDR2 is YYDKDF (reference sequence). The CDR3 loop is CATSRGGSGYTF. The CDR3 nucleotides read TGTGCCACCAGCAGGGGGGGGAGTGGCTACACCTTC.

Ten or more counts support this clonotype. The V gene is TRBV20-1, the J gene TRBJ2-3; 10 nucleotides align to TRBD2. The CDR3 has 19 amino acids. The germline V gene has CDR1 DFQATT and CDR2 SNEGSKA (reference sequence). V lost 3 bases, J lost 6 bases, and 21 bases stayed unmatched. The DNA of the CDR3 is TGCAGTGCTAGGGTAACAAGCGGGGGGGCTCGGCTAACACAGGATACGCAGTATTTT. This codes for CSARVTSGGARLTQDTQYF.

Ten or more counts support this clonotype. The chain links TRBV5-1 to TRBJ1-4, with D perhaps matching TRBD1 (5 bases). Germline CDR1 is SGHRS and CDR2 is YFSETQ. V was trimmed by 1 base and J by 1 base, leaving 11 bases between them. CDR3 length: 16 residues. CDR3 protein: CASSLFPTETNEKLFF. Written as DNA, the CDR3 is TGCGCCAGCAGCTTGTTCCCGACAGAAACTAATGAAAAACTGTTTTTT.

This sequence joins TRBV29-1 and TRBJ2-7, with 7 positions matching TRBD1. Germline V gene lookup returns CDR1 SQVTM and CDR2 ANQGSEA. The CDR3 spans 12 residues. Trimming removed 7 bases from V and 3 bases from J; junction bases left unmatched: 6. CDR3 DNA: TGCAGCGCCCCGGGACAGAGCTACGAGCAGTACTTC. It translates to CSAPGQSYEQYF.

This clonotype was detected a few times. The rearrangement uses TRBV5-4 and TRBJ2-1; the D gene could be TRBD1 or TRBD2 (5 bases each). The CDR3 consists of 16 residues. V was shortened by 3 bases and J by 9 bases, with 22 bases between the two germline ends. Germline CDR1 is SGHNT and CDR2 is YYREEE (reference sequence). In DNA form, the CDR3 reads TGTGCCAGCAGCTCATCACAGAGGGGAATGCGAGCTGAGCAGTTCTTC. Its translation is CASSSSQRGMRAEQFF.

The table lists this clonotype with many counts. V is TRBV6-2 or TRBV6-3 and J is TRBJ2-1; D is unclear. The CDR3 sequence is 12 residues long. Per the germline V gene, CDR1 is MNHEY and CDR2 is SVGEGT. V lost 6 bases and J lost 4, with 7 bases in between. The CDR3 sequence is CASSPQYNEQFF. CDR3 bases: TGTGCCAGCAGCCCTCAGTACAATGAGCAGTTCTTC.

Concerning this clonotype itself: This may be a read error, as it is one base from a much larger clone. The chain links TRBV20-1 to TRBJ2-3; D remains unclear. Near its end, the DNA agrees better with TRBJ1-5, so the J call may be wrong. The germline CDR1 and CDR2 sequences are DFQATT and SNEGSKA (reference sequence). The CDR3 extends over 16 amino acids. CDR3 sequence reads: CSATVSGVISTDTQHF. The CDR3 nucleotides are TGCAGTGCTACTGTAAGCGGGGTTATTAGCACAGATACGCAGCATTTT.

This clonotype was found many times. This chain links TRBV29-1 with TRBJ1-2; no firm D call. V was pared by 4 bases and J by 3 bases, with 12 bases between. The CDR3 is made up of 13 amino acids. Per the germline V gene, CDR1 is SQVTM and CDR2 is ANQGSEA. DNA of the CDR3: TGCAGCGTTGCCCTCGAGAACGACTATGGCTACACCTTC. As protein: CSVALENDYGYTF.

The chain links TRBV5-1 to TRBJ2-3, with D possibly being TRBD2 (5 bases). Germline V gene data show CDR1 as SGHRS and CDR2 as YFSETQ. The CDR3 contains 13 residues. V was pared by 6 bases and J by 5 bases, with 13 bases between. CDR3 sequence reads: CASKWTRVDTQYF. Here the CDR3 DNA reads TGCGCCAGCAAGTGGACGAGGGTAGATACGCAGTATTTT.

This clonotype was recorded at least ten times. This chain links TRBV7-9 with TRBJ1-5, with a weak D call TRBD1 (6 bases). Trimming removed 5 bases from V and 1 base from J, with 12 bases in between. The germline V gene has CDR1 SEHNR and CDR2 FQNEAQ (reference sequence). The CDR3 totals 15 residues. CDR3 region: CASSHRDRSNQPQHF. The CDR3 region has the DNA TGTGCCAGCAGCCACAGGGATAGAAGCAATCAGCCCCAGCATTTT.

This clonotype was detected many times. The rearrangement uses TRBV5-5 and TRBJ2-7, with D possibly being TRBD2 (5 bases). Germline CDR1 SGHKS, CDR2 YYEKEE (reference sequence). V dropped 4 bases and J dropped 4 bases, with 15 bases sitting between them. The CDR3 is 14 amino acids. DNA for the CDR3: TGTGCCAGCAGCCTAACTAGATCGGGTTACGAGCAGTACTTC. It translates to CASSLTRSGYEQYF. Full variable domain (missing parts from reference TRBV5-5 and TRBJ2-7): DAGVTQSPTHLIKTRGQQVTLRCSPISGHKSVSWYQQVLGQGPQFIFQYYEKEERGRGNFPDRFSARQFPNYSSELNVNALLLGDSALYLCASSLTRSGYEQYFGPGTRLTVT.

CDR3 in DNA: TGTGCCAGCAGTTTGGGGGAGCTAGCGAGGTACGAGCAGTACTTC. Its protein product is CASSLGELARYEQYF. V gene TRBV28 combines with J gene TRBJ2-7; D might be TRBD2 (6 bases). The germline V gene encodes CDR1 MDHEN and CDR2 SYDVKM. The CDR3 has 15 residues. Trimming cost V 3 bases and J 4 bases, with 16 bases left between them.

This clonotype was seen many times. V usage is TRBV7-2 and J usage is TRBJ2-3; 9 bases align to TRBD2. The J segment lost 4 bases and the V segment lost 4 bases, leaving 9 bases of the junction unmatched. The CDR3 totals 16 residues. CDR1 and CDR2 (germline): SGHTA, FQGNSA. In DNA form, the CDR3 reads TGTGCCAGCAGCTCGTTAGCGGGAGTTTTCGCAGATACGCAGTATTTT. Residues: CASSSLAGVFADTQYF.

The chain recombines TRBV4-3 with TRBJ1-2, with unresolved D. Germline loops: CDR1 LGHNA, CDR2 YSLEER. The CDR3 runs to 15 residues. V dropped 1 base and J dropped 0 bases, with 9 bases sitting between them. This CDR3 is CASSQGSRTNYGYTF. The CDR3 DNA sequence: TGCGCCAGCAGCCAAGGAAGTCGTACTAACTATGGCTACACCTTC.

This clonotype showed up many times. This chain links TRBV29-1 with TRBJ2-5; the D gene is possibly TRBD1 (5 bases). There are 12 residues in the CDR3. Germline V CDR1 and CDR2: SQVTM, ANQGSEA. Trimming took 4 bases from V and 3 from J, leaving 9 bases between them. The CDR3 region is CSVVRQKETQYF. CDR3 in DNA: TGCAGCGTTGTACGACAGAAAGAGACCCAGTACTTC.

There are many counts of this clonotype. The chain carries TRBV19 and TRBJ1-1, with D perhaps matching TRBD1 (5 bases). V lost 8 bases and J 1 base, leaving 11 bases between the germline ends. CDR3 length equals 13 residues. Germline CDR1 and CDR2: LNHDA and SQIVND (reference sequence). The CDR3 spells CASRPGRNTEAFF. CDR3 nucleotide sequence: TGTGCCAGTCGACCGGGGCGGAACACTGAAGCTTTCTTT.

This clonotype was counted between two and nine times. The CDR3 DNA sequence: TGCAGCGTTTCTTTCAGGGCCACCGGGGAGCTGTTTTTT. This codes for CSVSFRATGELFF. This chain links TRBV29-1 with TRBJ2-2, with TRBD1 as a possible D gene (5 bases). From germline, CDR1 is SQVTM and CDR2 ANQGSEA. Between the trimmed V and J ends, which lost 5 bases and 4 bases, there was a span of 11 bases. This CDR3 has 13 amino acids.

The rearrangement uses TRBV7-8 and TRBJ2-3; 7 bases map to TRBD2. Germline V lookup: CDR1 SGHVS, CDR2 FQNEAQ. V lost 3 bases and J lost 6; bases outside the gene matches: 6. The CDR3 consists of 14 residues. The CDR3 loop is CASSLGGSADTQYF. The CDR3, as DNA: TGTGCCAGCAGCTTGGGCGGGAGTGCGGATACGCAGTATTTT.

This clonotype was seen repeatedly, ten times or more. The chain recombines TRBV7-2 with TRBJ2-7; weak D call: TRBD1 (5 bases). V gave up 0 bases and J gave up 1 base, with 10 bases separating them. The CDR3 length is 15 residues. CDR1 is SGHTA and CDR2 is FQGNSA in the germline V gene. The CDR3 DNA is TGTGCCAGCAGCTTAGCAGGACATGCTTCCTACGAGCAGTACTTC. The encoded protein is CASSLAGHASYEQYF.

This clonotype was seen only a few times. The chain links TRBV7-2 to TRBJ2-7; 7 positions agree with TRBD2. Per germline, CDR1 SGHTA and CDR2 FQGNSA. Trimming cost V 5 bases and J 6 bases; bases outside gene matches: 4. The CDR3 loop spans 12 amino acids. The CDR3: CASSISSGEQYF. CDR3 in DNA: TGTGCCAGCAGCATATCTAGCGGCGAGCAGTACTTC.

This clonotype was detected a few times. The J gene is TRBJ2-7, the V gene TRBV5-1, with TRBD1 as a possible D gene (7 bases). The germline V and J ends were trimmed by 4 bases and 2 bases, with 25 bases remaining between them. Germline V gene data show CDR1 as SGHRS and CDR2 as YFSETQ. The CDR3 has 18 residues. This CDR3 reads CASSPTTRGQRNTYEQYF. The CDR3 DNA reads TGCGCCAGCAGCCCCACGACTAGGGGGCAACGGAATACCTACGAGCAGTACTTC.

This clonotype has ten or more counts. The chain couples TRBV24-1 to TRBJ2-2; TRBD1 or TRBD2 may be the D gene (6 bases each). The CDR3 totals 15 residues. The germline gives CDR1 KGHDR, CDR2 SFDVKD. With 8 bases removed from V and 0 bases from J, the gap between germline ends came to 12 bases. CDR3: CATNGGQTNTGELFF. The CDR3 nucleotides are TGTGCCACCAACGGGGGACAAACGAACACCGGGGAGCTGTTTTTT.

This clonotype was seen at least ten times. The germline gene is not matched at one end of the junction; a read error may be the cause. The chain combines TRBV10-3 with TRBJ2-2; D tentatively fits TRBD1 or TRBD2 (5 bases each). The CDR3 contains 14 residues. Per the germline V gene, CDR1 is ENHRY and CDR2 is SYGVKD. CDR3 sequence: CAIKRGSNIGELFF. The CDR3 DNA reads TGTGCCATCAAGAGGGGATCGAACATCGGGGAGCTGTTTTTT.

The table lists this clonotype with a few counts. This rearrangement joins TRBV30 to TRBJ1-2; D unclear. Germline loops: CDR1 GTSNPN, CDR2 SVGIG (reference sequence). The CDR3 spans 13 residues. Deletions cut 1 base from V and 7 bases from J, with 13 bases between. CDR3 DNA sequence: TGTGCCTGGAGTGGCCCGACTGATGGTGGCTACACCTTC. Translation gives CAWSGPTDGGYTF.

A single count supports this clonotype. The V gene is TRBV12-3 or TRBV12-4, the J gene TRBJ1-2, with D uncertain. This CDR3 has 13 amino acids. Trimming cost V 2 bases and J 8 bases, with 12 bases left between them. The CDR3 region is CASSLPGLGGYTF. Here the CDR3 DNA reads TGTGCCAGCAGTTTACCCGGGCTGGGCGGCTACACCTTC.